The 9 T cell receptor beta chains given below trace back to one sample, sequenced in a study of CXCR3-negative and CXCR3-positive naive CD8 T cells. TRB cDNA was prepared as libraries by UMI-labeled 5' RACE. TCRdb reprocessed the 5' RACE reads and reports one entry per CDR3 protein, with no DNA. This repertoire includes under 70,000 distinct CDR3 sequences. Sequences were obtained from memory CD8+ T cells from blood. The receptors stem from a human donor in good health. Some clones in this sample may be carry-over from other donors' samples.

The chain couples TRBV7-2 to TRBJ2-1. This CDR3 is 11 amino acids long. Germline V gene sequence: CDR1 SGHTA, CDR2 FQGNSA. CDR3 sequence reads: CASTEHNEQFF.

The chain joins TRBV4-2 to TRBJ2-5; the D gene TCRdb calls, TRBD2, cannot be checked with no DNA. Germline V CDR1 and CDR2: LGHNA, YNFKEQ. This CDR3 has 15 residues. The CDR3 sequence is CASSQERGLQETQYF.

This chain links TRBV4-3 with TRBJ2-3. The CDR3 is 15 residues long. Germline CDR1 LGHNA, CDR2 YSLEER. The CDR3 region is CASSPEQRSTDTQYF.

Measured by frequency, this clonotype is medium-sized. The chain employs TRBV5-1 and TRBJ2-7; TCRdb's D gene call, TRBD1, goes unchecked for lack of DNA. The CDR3 sequence is 15 residues long. Germline CDR1 and CDR2: SGHRS and YFSETQ. CDR3 loop: CASSLGLGGTYEQYF.

This sequence joins TRBV28 and TRBJ2-1; TCRdb selects TRBD1, and the lack of DNA leaves this call unchecked. The germline CDR1 and CDR2 sequences are MDHEN and SYDVKM. CDR3 length: 17 residues. The CDR3 spells CASSFDRLGGSYNEQFF.

The chain combines TRBV6-6 with TRBJ2-5. Germline CDR1 reads MNHNY; CDR2 reads SVGAGI (reference sequence). The CDR3 has 12 amino acids. The CDR3 spells CAGPYGQETQYF.

The J gene is TRBJ1-2, the V gene TRBV7-9; the D call from TCRdb, TRBD1, cannot be confirmed without DNA. Germline-derived CDR1 and CDR2 are SEHNR and FQNEAQ (reference sequence). There are 15 residues in the CDR3. CDR3 in amino acids: CASSKLTDTNYGYTF.

V gene TRBV20-1 combines with J gene TRBJ2-7; TCRdb's D gene call, TRBD2, goes unchecked for lack of DNA. CDR1 and CDR2 from the germline V gene are DFQATT and SNEGSKA (reference sequence). CDR3 length: 13 residues. CDR3: CSAAGTQTYEQYF.

V gene TRBV7-9 combines with J gene TRBJ2-1; TCRdb returns TRBD2, unconfirmable since there is no DNA. Germline values: CDR1 SEHNR, CDR2 FQNEAQ (reference sequence). The CDR3 is 15 amino acids. CDR3 protein: CASSTIAGGRGEQFF.